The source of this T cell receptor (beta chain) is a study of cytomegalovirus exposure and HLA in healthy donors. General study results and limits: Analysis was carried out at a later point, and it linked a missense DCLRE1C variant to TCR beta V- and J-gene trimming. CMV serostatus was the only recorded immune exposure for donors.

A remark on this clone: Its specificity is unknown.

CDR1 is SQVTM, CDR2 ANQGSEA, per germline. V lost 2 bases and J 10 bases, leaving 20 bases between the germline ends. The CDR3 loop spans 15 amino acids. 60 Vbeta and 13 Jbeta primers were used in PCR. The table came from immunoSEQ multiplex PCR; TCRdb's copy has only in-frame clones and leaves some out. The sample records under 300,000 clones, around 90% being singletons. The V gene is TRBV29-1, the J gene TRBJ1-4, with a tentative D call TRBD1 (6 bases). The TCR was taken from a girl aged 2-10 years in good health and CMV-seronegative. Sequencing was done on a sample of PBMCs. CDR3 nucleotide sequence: TGCAGCGTTGAACTTGTAGGGGGGGCGTCGGGAAAACTGTTTTTT. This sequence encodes CSVELVGGASGKLFF.